This T cell receptor beta chain was profiled in a study of yellow fever vaccine responses in identical twins. TCRdb reprocessed the RT-PCR reads with MiXCR, giving one entry per CDR3 protein. The table has about 2,500 distinct CDR3 sequences, 70% to 90% seen once; the top ten hold roughly 4%. Turning to this clonotype: The antigen remains undetermined.

Notes on the study in general: Reportedly, twins showed a vaccine T cell response that looked partly convergent and partly personalized.

This CDR3 is built from 15 residues. V was clipped by 5 bases and J by 5 bases; unmatched bases: 10. Per germline, CDR1 SGHAT and CDR2 FQDESV (reference sequence). This chain connects TRBV11-1 to TRBJ2-7; 9 bases align to TRBD1. Sample: T cells from blood (PBMCs), unsorted or a sorted subset (not recorded which), taken before or after yellow fever vaccination (not recorded which). The TCR was taken from a woman in her late teens or twenties who received the yellow fever vaccine. The CDR3 DNA reads TGTGCCAGCAGCGACCAACAGGGGGCCCTCAACGAGCAGTACGTC. Its translation is CASSDQQGALNEQYV.